This entry lists 18 T cell receptor beta chains sequenced from one sample in a study of cytomegalovirus exposure and HLA in healthy donors. The study ran its PCR with 60 Vbeta and 13 Jbeta primers. TCRdb's copy holds only in-frame clones and misses some; the assay was immunoSEQ multiplex PCR. The sample has about 150,000 clones, about 82% seen once. The specimen sequenced was PBMCs. All receptors come from a male donor in good health and CMV-seronegative.

The chain uses TRBV9 and TRBJ1-2, with 7 bases lining up with TRBD1. The V and J ends lost 0 bases and 3 bases, in that order; junction bases with no gene match: 5. The CDR3 extends over 15 amino acids. Germline CDR1 SGDLS, CDR2 YYNGEE. The CDR3 sequence is CASSVGDSEHYGYTF. The CDR3 DNA reads as TGTGCCAGCAGCGTAGGGGACAGTGAGCACTATGGCTACACCTTC.

This sequence joins TRBV6-5 and TRBJ2-7; 8 nucleotides align to TRBD1. Germline trimming cut 6 bases from V and 2 bases from J; bases unmatched to any gene: 9. Per germline, CDR1 MNHEY and CDR2 SVGAGI. The CDR3 covers 15 residues. The CDR3 sequence is CASRFDRGKAYEQYF. The CDR3 region has the DNA TGTGCCAGCAGGTTCGACAGGGGTAAGGCCTACGAGCAGTACTTC.

The rearrangement joins TRBV7-9 to TRBJ2-7; 8 bases agree with TRBD1. Unmatched junction bases numbered 5, after V lost 1 base and J lost 6 bases. This CDR3 is 14 amino acids long. Germline V gene data show CDR1 as SEHNR and CDR2 as FQNEAQ (reference sequence). CDR3 sequence: CASSLVTGVREQYF. CDR3 bases: TGTGCCAGCAGCTTAGTGACAGGGGTTCGCGAGCAGTACTTC. Drawing the rest from reference TRBV7-9 and TRBJ2-7, the complete variable domain is DTGVSQNPRHKITKRGQNVTFRCDPISEHNRLYWYRQTLGQGPEFLTYFQNEAQLEKSRLLSDRFSAERPKGSFSTLEIQRTEQGDSAMYLCASSLVTGVREQYFGPGTRLTVT.

The chain joins TRBV18 to TRBJ1-3; D call uncertain. Germline V CDR1 and CDR2: KGHSH, LQKENI. The CDR3 contains 15 residues. V was clipped by 0 bases and J by 3 bases, with 9 bases between them. The CDR3 DNA follows: TGTGCCAGCTCACCACCGTCCCGGGGTGGAAACACCATATATTTT. Protein sequence: CASSPPSRGGNTIYF. Complete variable domain (other parts from reference TRBV18 and TRBJ1-3): NAGVMQNPRHLVRRRGQEARLRCSPMKGHSHVYWYRQLPEEGLKFMVYLQKENIIDESGMPKERFSAEFPKEGPSILRIQQVVRGDSAAYFCASSPPSRGGNTIYFGEGSWLTVV.

J is TRBJ2-7 and V is TRBV7-2; TRBD1 aligns across 9 bases. The CDR3 covers 15 residues. CDR1 is SGHTA, CDR2 FQGNSA, per germline. J lost 2 bases, V lost 1 base, and 3 bases had no gene match. Here the CDR3 DNA reads TGTGCCAGCAGCTTAGTAGGACAGGGGACCTACGAGCAGTACTTC. Amino acid sequence: CASSLVGQGTYEQYF.

The chain uses TRBV4-1 and TRBJ1-2; D gene uncertain. The CDR3 totals 14 residues. V gave up 1 base and J gave up 2 bases, with 8 bases separating them. Germline lookup yields CDR1 MGHRA and CDR2 YSYEKL. CDR3 in DNA: TGCGCCAGCAGCCAAGCACACGCAAACTATGGCTACACCTTC. It yields the protein CASSQAHANYGYTF.

This chain connects TRBV4-2 to TRBJ2-4; D ambiguous. This CDR3 has 14 amino acids. The V gene lost 2 bases and the J gene lost 5 bases, with 10 bases spanning the gap. From germline, CDR1 is LGHNA and CDR2 YNFKEQ. CDR3 protein: CASSQPSDENIQYF. The CDR3 DNA follows: TGTGCCAGCAGCCAACCCAGCGATGAAAACATTCAGTACTTC.

The V call is TRBV4-1, the J call TRBJ2-7; weak D call: TRBD1 (5 bases). In germline, CDR1 is MGHRA, CDR2 YSYEKL. V lost 1 base and J 6 bases, leaving 19 bases between the germline ends. This CDR3 has 16 residues. The chain's CDR3 is CASSQVDMGLTVEQYF. CDR3 DNA sequence: TGCGCCAGCAGCCAAGTGGACATGGGCTTAACGGTCGAGCAGTACTTC.

The J gene is TRBJ1-1, the V gene TRBV7-3, with D possibly TRBD1 on 6 matching bases. The V and J ends lost 5 bases and 1 base respectively, with 14 bases between them. Per germline, CDR1 SGHTA and CDR2 FQGTGA. CDR3 length: 15 amino acids. CDR3: CASSATSGANTEAFF. The CDR3 DNA is TGTGCCAGCAGCGCCACCTCAGGGGCGAACACTGAAGCTTTCTTT.

This chain uses TRBV9 with TRBJ2-1; the D is unclear. The germline V and J ends were trimmed by 0 bases and 7 bases, with 5 bases remaining between them. Germline V gives CDR1 SGDLS, CDR2 YYNGEE. The CDR3 has 12 amino acids. CDR3 sequence: CASSVEENEQFF. DNA of the CDR3: TGTGCCAGCAGCGTAGAAGAGAATGAGCAGTTCTTC.

The chain couples TRBV6-5 to TRBJ1-1; D unclear. This CDR3 is built from 12 residues. The ends were cut back, 10 bases at V and 6 bases at J, with 15 bases in the middle. Germline assignment: CDR1 MNHEY and CDR2 SVGAGI. Written as DNA, the CDR3 is TGTGCCACCCTTGGGAGGCTATCTGAAGCTTTCTTT. The encoded protein is CATLGRLSEAFF.

The rearrangement links TRBV4-1 to TRBJ2-5; 7 positions agree with TRBD2. The CDR3 contains 16 residues. The germline CDR1 and CDR2 sequences are MGHRA and YSYEKL. Germline trimming cut 4 bases from V and 2 bases from J; bases unmatched to any gene: 10. The CDR3 bases are TGCGCCAGCAGCCTGCTGTCCTCTAGCGGACAAGAGACCCAGTACTTC. Its protein is CASSLLSSSGQETQYF.

This clone was recorded a few times. This chain links TRBV5-6 with TRBJ2-7; no firm D call. The CDR3 loop spans 13 amino acids. Per the germline V gene, CDR1 is SGHDT and CDR2 is YYEEEE. V was clipped by 4 bases and J by 7 bases, with 15 bases between them. CDR3 coding DNA: TGTGCCAGCAGCCAAAATCCCTTGACAGAGCAGTACTTC. Protein sequence: CASSQNPLTEQYF. The full variable domain, rest sourced from reference TRBV5-6 and TRBJ2-7, is DAGVTQSPTHLIKTRGQQVTLRCSPKSGHDTVSWYQQALGQGPQFIFQYYEEEERQRGNFPDRFSGHQFPNYSSELNVNALLLGDSALYLCASSQNPLTEQYFGPGTRLTVT.

The chain links TRBV21-1 to TRBJ1-5; the table's D call, TRBD1, was not checked against the DNA. TRBV21-1 is an annotated pseudogene. The CDR3 has 15 amino acids. The CDR3 spells CASSKDLGQNQPQHF. CDR3 nucleotides: TGTGCCAGCAGCAAAGATCTGGGACAGAATCAGCCCCAGCATTTT.

The V call is TRBV6-5, the J call TRBJ2-7, with TRBD1 matching 9 bases. This CDR3 region has 14 residues. Germline-derived CDR1 and CDR2 are MNHEY and SVGAGI. With 4 bases clipped from V and 1 base from J, the junction kept 2 bases outside the gene matches. CDR3 residues: CASSWDRASYEQYF. Written as DNA, the CDR3 is TGTGCCAGCAGTTGGGACAGGGCTTCCTACGAGCAGTACTTC.

Only one count was recorded for this clone. The chain links TRBV6-1 to TRBJ2-1; 11 bases align to TRBD2. The CDR3 sequence is 14 residues long. Germline V lookup: CDR1 MNHNS, CDR2 SASEGT. With V trimmed by 6 bases and J by 8 bases, 6 bases remained unmatched. CDR3 in amino acids: CASRRTSGLDEQFF. For the CDR3, the DNA is TGTGCCAGCAGGAGGACTAGCGGGCTTGATGAGCAGTTCTTC.

Written as DNA, the CDR3 is TGTGCCAGCTCACCACTAGAAGGGGGAGAGACCCAGTACTTC. Amino acid sequence: CASSPLEGGETQYF. The chain couples TRBV18 to TRBJ2-5; the D gene is possibly TRBD1 (6 bases). Germline V gene data show CDR1 as KGHSH and CDR2 as LQKENI. There are 14 residues in the CDR3. Trimming pared 1 base from V and 4 bases from J, leaving 10 bases between. Based on the CDR3 plus reference TRBV18 and TRBJ2-5, the full variable domain is NAGVMQNPRHLVRRRGQEARLRCSPMKGHSHVYWYRQLPEEGLKFMVYLQKENIIDESGMPKERFSAEFPKEGPSILRIQQVVRGDSAAYFCASSPLEGGETQYFGPGTRLLVL.

The CDR3 protein is CASSKGTEITSYNEQFF. The CDR3 nucleotides are TGTGCCAGCAGCAAAGGGACAGAGATCACGTCGTACAATGAGCAGTTCTTC. This chain connects TRBV7-6 to TRBJ2-1; 7 nucleotides match TRBD1. The V segment lost 5 bases and the J segment 4 bases; nucleotides outside the gene matches: 14. CDR1 is SGHVS, CDR2 FNYEAQ, per germline. The CDR3 is made up of 17 amino acids.